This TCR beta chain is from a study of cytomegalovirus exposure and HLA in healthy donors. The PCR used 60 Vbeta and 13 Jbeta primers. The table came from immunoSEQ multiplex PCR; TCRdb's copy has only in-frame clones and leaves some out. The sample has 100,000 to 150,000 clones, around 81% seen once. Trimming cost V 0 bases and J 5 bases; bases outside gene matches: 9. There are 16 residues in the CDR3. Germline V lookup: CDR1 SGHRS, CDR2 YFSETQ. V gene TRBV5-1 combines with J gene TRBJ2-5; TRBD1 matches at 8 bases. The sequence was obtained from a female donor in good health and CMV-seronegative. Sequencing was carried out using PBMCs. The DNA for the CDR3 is TGCGCCAGCAGCTTGGATCTTCAGGGGGCATGGGAGACCCAGTACTTC. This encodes CASSLDLQGAWETQYF.